This T cell receptor beta chain appears in the sequencing data of a study of OX40 agonist ivuxolimab in advanced cancers. Broader study findings: Researchers report that CD8+ T cells had, on average, more expanded clones than CD4+. Among expanded peripheral T cells, antigen specificity went undetermined.

For this clone: Its antigen is still unknown. Other DNA sequences in the sample encode the same CDR3.

Germline CDR1 reads LNHDA; CDR2 reads SQIVND (reference sequence). V was cut by 6 bases and J by 3 bases, with 9 bases left in between. CDR3 size: 13 residues. The repertoire was sequenced with immunoSEQ multiplex PCR; TCRdb's copy has only in-frame clones and lacks some. Of approximately 31,000 clones listed, around nine tenths are singletons. Source: CD4+ or CD8+ T cells sorted from blood, taken in a trial of the OX40 agonist ivuxolimab. The sequence was collected from an adult with an advanced solid tumor such as melanoma, head and neck, liver or kidney cancer. The chain carries TRBV19 and TRBJ2-1; TRBD2 is a possible D gene (6 bases). The CDR3 nucleotides read TGTGCCAGTAGCCCGACTAGCTACAATGAGCAGTTCTTC. It yields the protein CASSPTSYNEQFF.